This T cell receptor (beta chain) appears in the sequencing data of a study of Ad26.COV2.S vaccination and SARS-CoV-2 variants. Study-wide background: Donor got 5x10^10 or 1x10^11 viral particles of Ad26.COV2.S. The study's findings and limits: In vaccinated individuals, spike-specific CD8+ and CD4+ T cell responses reportedly displayed substantial breadth. People given the vaccine had a wider spike-specific TCR breadth than placebo recipients did.

Assay: immunoSEQ multiplex PCR; the TCRdb copy retains only in-frame clones and omits some. The data show 350,000 to 400,000 clones, 70% to 90% seen once. CDR1 and CDR2 (germline): MNHEY, SMNVEV (reference sequence). The germline V and J ends were trimmed by 4 bases and 7 bases, with 11 bases remaining between them. This CDR3 is built from 14 residues. This clone was seen a few times. Its target is unknown. Treatment meaning: roughly 18 received Ad26.COV2.S at low or high dose, single or two shots; 5 received placebo; per-sample allocation not given. On day 63 after the first injection, vaccine and placebo recipients gave samples. Wuhan-strain spike was delivered by a replication-incompetent Ad26 vector.

This chain connects TRBV27 to TRBJ1-6; D is unresolved. This TCR was sampled from a person between 18 and 65 years old who received the Ad26.COV2.S COVID-19 vaccine or a placebo. Sequencing was performed on peripheral blood, taken in a trial of Ad26.COV2.S vaccine versus placebo. CDR3 in DNA: TGTGCCAGCAGTTCCCCGCTACGGAATTCACCCCTCCACTTT. Encoded protein: CASSSPLRNSPLHF.